The T cell receptor (beta chain) described here comes from a study of T cells in Graves' hyperthyroidism and ophthalmopathy. Study-wide results and limits: Blood samples included most of the expanded thyroid clonotypes exceeding 0.001. A model of 13 V-J features distinguished ophthalmopathy from stable hyperthyroidism.

It was RNA transcripts that yielded the amplified TCR beta CDR3 regions. Researchers ran a first-round RT-PCR on the TCR CDR3 using the HTBI primer set. TCRdb re-called the multiplex PCR reads through MiXCR, storing one row per CDR3 protein. The sample contains about 560,000 distinct CDR3 sequences, over 15% of which appear only once. Germline CDR1 reads SGHTA; CDR2 reads FQGNSA. This CDR3 has 17 amino acids. V was clipped by 3 bases and J by 2 bases, with 20 bases between them. With respect to this clonotype: Its antigen is still unknown.

This clonotype originated in a woman under 30 with Graves' hyperthyroidism. This chain joins TRBV7-2 and TRBJ2-7; D is unclear. What was sequenced was blood. This CDR3 is CASSLRVDAVTTYEQYF. The CDR3 nucleotides are TGTGCCAGCAGCTTGAGAGTAGATGCGGTTACAACCTACGAGCAGTACTTC.